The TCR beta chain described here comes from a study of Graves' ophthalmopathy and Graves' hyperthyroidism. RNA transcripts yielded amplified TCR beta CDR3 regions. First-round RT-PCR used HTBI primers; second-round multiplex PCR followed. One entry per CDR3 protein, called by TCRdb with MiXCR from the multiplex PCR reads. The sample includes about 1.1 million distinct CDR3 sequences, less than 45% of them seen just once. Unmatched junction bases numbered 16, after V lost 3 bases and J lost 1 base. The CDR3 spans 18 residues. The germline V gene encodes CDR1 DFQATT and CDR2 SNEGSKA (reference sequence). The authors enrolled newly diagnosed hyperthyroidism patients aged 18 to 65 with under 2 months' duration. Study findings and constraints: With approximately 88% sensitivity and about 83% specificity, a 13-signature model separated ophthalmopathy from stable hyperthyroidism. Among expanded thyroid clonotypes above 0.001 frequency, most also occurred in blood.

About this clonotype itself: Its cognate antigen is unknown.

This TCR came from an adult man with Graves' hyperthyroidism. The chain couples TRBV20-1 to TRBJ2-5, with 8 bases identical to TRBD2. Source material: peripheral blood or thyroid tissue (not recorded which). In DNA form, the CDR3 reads TGCAGTGCTAGTGGAGCGGGGGCCGATTCCGAGATCCAAGAGACCCAGTACTTC. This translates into CSASGAGADSEIQETQYF.